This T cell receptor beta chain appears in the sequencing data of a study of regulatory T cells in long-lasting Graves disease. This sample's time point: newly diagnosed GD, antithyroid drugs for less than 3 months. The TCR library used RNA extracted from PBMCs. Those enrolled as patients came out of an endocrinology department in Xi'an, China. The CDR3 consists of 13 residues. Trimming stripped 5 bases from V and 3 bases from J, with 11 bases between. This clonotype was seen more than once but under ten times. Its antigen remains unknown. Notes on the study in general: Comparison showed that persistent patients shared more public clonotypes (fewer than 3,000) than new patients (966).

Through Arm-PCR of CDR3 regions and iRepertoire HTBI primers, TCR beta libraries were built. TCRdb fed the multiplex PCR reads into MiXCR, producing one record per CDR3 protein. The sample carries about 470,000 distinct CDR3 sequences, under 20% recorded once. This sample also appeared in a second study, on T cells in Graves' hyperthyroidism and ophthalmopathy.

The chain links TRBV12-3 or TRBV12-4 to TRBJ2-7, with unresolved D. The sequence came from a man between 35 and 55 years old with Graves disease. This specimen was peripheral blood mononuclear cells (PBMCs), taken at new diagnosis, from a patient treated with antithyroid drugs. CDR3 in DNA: TGTGCCAGCAGTCCGAGTCGGTACTACGAGCAGTACTTC. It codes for CASSPSRYYEQYF.